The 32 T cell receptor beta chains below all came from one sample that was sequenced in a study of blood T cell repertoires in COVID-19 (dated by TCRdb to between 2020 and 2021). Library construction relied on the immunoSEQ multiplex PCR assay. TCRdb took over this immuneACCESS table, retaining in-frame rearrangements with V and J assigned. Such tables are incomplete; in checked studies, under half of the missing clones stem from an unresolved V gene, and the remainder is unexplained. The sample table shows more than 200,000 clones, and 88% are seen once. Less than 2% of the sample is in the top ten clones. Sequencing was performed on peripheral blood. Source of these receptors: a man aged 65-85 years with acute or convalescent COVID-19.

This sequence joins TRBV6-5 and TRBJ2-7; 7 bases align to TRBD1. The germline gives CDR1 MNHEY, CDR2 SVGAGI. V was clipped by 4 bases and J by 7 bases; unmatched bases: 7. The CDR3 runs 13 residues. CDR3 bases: TGTGCCAGCAGTTTACAGGGGAGAGAGGAGCAGTACTTC. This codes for CASSLQGREEQYF.

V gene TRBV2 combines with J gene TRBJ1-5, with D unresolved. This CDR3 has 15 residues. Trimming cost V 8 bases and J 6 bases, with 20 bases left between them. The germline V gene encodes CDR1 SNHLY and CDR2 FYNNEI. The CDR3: CASGGSSALGQPQHF. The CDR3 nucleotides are TGTGCCAGCGGAGGCTCGTCAGCCTTAGGTCAGCCCCAGCATTTT.

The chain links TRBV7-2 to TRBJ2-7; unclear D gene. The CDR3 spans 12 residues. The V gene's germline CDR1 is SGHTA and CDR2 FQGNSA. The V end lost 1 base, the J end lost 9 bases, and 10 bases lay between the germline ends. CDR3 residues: CASSLVPGSQYF. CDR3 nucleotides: TGTGCCAGCAGCTTAGTACCCGGGTCGCAGTACTTC.

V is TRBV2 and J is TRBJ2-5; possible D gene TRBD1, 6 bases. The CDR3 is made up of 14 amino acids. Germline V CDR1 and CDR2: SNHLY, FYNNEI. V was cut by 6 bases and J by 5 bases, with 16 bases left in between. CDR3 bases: TGTGCCAGCAGACCGACAGGCCGGGCGGAGACCCAGTACTTC. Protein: CASRPTGRAETQYF.

CDR3 in amino acids: CASSLSPDKMNTEAFF. The CDR3 DNA is TGTGCCAGCAGCTTATCACCAGACAAAATGAACACTGAAGCTTTCTTT. The chain carries TRBV7-3 and TRBJ1-1, with D hard to call. V lost 2 bases to trimming and J lost 0 bases, with 13 bases between them. Germline V gene data show CDR1 as SGHTA and CDR2 as FQGTGA. The CDR3 extends over 16 amino acids.

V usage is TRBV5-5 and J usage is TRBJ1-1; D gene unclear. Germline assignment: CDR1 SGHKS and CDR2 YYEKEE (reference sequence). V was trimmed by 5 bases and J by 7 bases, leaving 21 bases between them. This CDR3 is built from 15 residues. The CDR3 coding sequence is TGTGCCAGCAGTGCCCCCGGGGTAGACACCAGTGAAGCTTTCTTT. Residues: CASSAPGVDTSEAFF. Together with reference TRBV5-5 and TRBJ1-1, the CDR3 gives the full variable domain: DAGVTQSPTHLIKTRGQQVTLRCSPISGHKSVSWYQQVLGQGPQFIFQYYEKEERGRGNFPDRFSARQFPNYSSELNVNALLLGDSALYLCASSAPGVDTSEAFFGQGTRLTVV.

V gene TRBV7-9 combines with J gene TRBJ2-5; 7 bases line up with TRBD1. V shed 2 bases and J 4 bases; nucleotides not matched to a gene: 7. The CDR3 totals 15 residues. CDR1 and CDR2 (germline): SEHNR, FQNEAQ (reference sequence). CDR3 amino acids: CASSLSTGTAETQYF. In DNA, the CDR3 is TGTGCCAGCAGCTTATCAACCGGGACAGCAGAGACCCAGTACTTC.

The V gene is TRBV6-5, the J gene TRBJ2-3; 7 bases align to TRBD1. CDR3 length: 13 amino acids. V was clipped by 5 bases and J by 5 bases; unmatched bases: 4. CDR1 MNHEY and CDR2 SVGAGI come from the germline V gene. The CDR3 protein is CASSRTGEDTQYF. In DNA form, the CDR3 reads TGTGCCAGCAGTCGGACAGGTGAAGATACGCAGTATTTT.

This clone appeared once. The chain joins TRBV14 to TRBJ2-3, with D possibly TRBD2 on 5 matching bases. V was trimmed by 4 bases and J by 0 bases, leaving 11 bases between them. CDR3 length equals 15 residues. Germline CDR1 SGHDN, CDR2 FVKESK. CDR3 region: CASSRFSVSTDTQYF. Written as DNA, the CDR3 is TGTGCCAGCAGCCGGTTTAGCGTTAGCACAGATACGCAGTATTTT.

The CDR3 DNA reads as TGTGCCAGTAGTGCGGTCGCGGGGGAAGAGACCCAGTACTTC. Translation gives CASSAVAGEETQYF. The chain couples TRBV19 to TRBJ2-5; 7 positions agree with TRBD2. Germline loops: CDR1 LNHDA, CDR2 SQIVND (reference sequence). V lost 5 bases and J lost 3; bases outside the gene matches: 6. There are 14 residues in the CDR3. Full variable domain (missing parts from reference TRBV19 and TRBJ2-5): DGGITQSPKYLFRKEGQNVTLSCEQNLNHDAMYWYRQDPGQGLRLIYYSQIVNDFQKGDIAEGYSVSREKKESFPLTVTSAQKNPTAFYLCASSAVAGEETQYFGPGTRLLVL.

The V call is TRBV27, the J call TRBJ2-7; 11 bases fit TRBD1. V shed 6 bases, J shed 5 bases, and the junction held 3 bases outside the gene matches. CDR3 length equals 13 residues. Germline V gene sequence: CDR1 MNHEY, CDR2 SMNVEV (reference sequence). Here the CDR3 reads CASRRTGGNEQYF. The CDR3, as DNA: TGTGCCAGCAGGCGGACAGGGGGCAACGAGCAGTACTTC.

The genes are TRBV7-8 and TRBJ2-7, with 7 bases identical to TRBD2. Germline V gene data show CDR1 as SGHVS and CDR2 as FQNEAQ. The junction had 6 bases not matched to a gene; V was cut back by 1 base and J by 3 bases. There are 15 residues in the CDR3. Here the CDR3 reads CASSLGGGRRYEQYF. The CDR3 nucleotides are TGTGCCAGCAGCTTAGGGGGCGGGAGACGCTACGAGCAGTACTTC. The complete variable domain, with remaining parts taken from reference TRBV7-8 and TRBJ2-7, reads GAGVSQSPRYKVAKRGQDVALRCDPISGHVSLFWYQQALGQGPEFLTYFQNEAQLDKSGLPSDRFFAERPEGSVSTLKIQRTQQEDSAVYLCASSLGGGRRYEQYFGPGTRLTVT.

CDR3 coding DNA: TGTGCCAGTAGTGTGGGGTTACAGGGTATGGGCAATCAGCCCCAGCATTTT. Amino acid sequence: CASSVGLQGMGNQPQHF. The chain carries TRBV19 and TRBJ1-5; possible D gene TRBD1, 6 bases. Germline CDR1 reads LNHDA; CDR2 reads SQIVND (reference sequence). V lost 5 bases, J lost 2 bases, and 19 bases lay in between. The CDR3 totals 17 residues.

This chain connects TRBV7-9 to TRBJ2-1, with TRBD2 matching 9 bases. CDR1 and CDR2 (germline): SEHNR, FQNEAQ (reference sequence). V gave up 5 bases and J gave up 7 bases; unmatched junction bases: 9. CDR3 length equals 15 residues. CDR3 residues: CASSRPGLAINEQFF. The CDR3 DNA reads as TGTGCCAGCAGCCGGCCGGGACTAGCTATAAATGAGCAGTTCTTC.

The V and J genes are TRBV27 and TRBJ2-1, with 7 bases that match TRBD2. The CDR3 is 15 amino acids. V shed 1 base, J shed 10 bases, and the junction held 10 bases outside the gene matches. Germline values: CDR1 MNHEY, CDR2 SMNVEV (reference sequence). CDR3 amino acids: CASSLYRGEGEEQFF. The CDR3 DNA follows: TGTGCCAGCAGTTTATATCGCGGGGAGGGAGAGGAGCAGTTCTTC.

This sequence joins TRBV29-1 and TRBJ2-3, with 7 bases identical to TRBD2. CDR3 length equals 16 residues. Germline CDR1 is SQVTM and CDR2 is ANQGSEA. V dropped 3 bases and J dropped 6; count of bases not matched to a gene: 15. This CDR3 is CSVDGLGSGVTDTQYF. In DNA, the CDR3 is TGCAGCGTTGACGGACTAGGGAGCGGGGTCACGGATACGCAGTATTTT.

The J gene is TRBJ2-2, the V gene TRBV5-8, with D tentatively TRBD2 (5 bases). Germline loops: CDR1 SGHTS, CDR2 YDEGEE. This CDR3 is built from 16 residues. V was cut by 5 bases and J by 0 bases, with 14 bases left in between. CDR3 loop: CASSFGIAPNTGELFF. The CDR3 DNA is TGTGCCAGCAGTTTTGGGATAGCGCCGAACACCGGGGAGCTGTTTTTT.

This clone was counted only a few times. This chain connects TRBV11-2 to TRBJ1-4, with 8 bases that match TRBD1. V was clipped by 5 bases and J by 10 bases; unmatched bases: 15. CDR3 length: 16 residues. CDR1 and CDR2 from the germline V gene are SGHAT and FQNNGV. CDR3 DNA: TGTGCCAGCAGCCCGACCCGGACAGGGATGGGAGGAAAACTGTTTTTT. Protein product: CASSPTRTGMGGKLFF.

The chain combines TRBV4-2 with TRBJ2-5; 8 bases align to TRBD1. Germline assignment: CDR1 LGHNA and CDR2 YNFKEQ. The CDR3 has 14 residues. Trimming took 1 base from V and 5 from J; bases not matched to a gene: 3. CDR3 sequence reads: CASSQGTGLETQYF. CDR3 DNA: TGTGCCAGCAGCCAAGGGACAGGGCTCGAGACCCAGTACTTC.

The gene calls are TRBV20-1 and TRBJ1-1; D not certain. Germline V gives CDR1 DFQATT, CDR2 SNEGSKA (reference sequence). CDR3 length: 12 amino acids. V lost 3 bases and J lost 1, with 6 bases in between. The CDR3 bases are TGCAGTGCTAGTCCGGGGAACACTGAAGCTTTCTTT. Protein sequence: CSASPGNTEAFF.

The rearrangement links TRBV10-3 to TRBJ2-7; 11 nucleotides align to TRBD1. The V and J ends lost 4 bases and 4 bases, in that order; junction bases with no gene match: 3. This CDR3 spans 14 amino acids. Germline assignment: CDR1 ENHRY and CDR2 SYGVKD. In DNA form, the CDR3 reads TGTGCCATCAGTGGGACAGGGGGCCAGTACGAGCAGTACTTC. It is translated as CAISGTGGQYEQYF.

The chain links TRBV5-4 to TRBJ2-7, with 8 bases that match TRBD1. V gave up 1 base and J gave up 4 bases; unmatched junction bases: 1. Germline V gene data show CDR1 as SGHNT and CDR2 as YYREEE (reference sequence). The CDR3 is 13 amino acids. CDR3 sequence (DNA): TGTGCCAGCAGCTTGCAGGGGGCTTACGAGCAGTACTTC. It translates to CASSLQGAYEQYF.

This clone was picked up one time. DNA for the CDR3: TGCAGTGCTGGGGGACTAGCCCAGCAGTACTTC. It codes for CSAGGLAQQYF. V usage is TRBV20-1 and J usage is TRBJ2-7; 9 positions match TRBD2. The ends lost 5 bases at V and 8 bases at J; junction bases unmatched: 4. The germline gives CDR1 DFQATT, CDR2 SNEGSKA (reference sequence). The CDR3 runs to 11 residues.

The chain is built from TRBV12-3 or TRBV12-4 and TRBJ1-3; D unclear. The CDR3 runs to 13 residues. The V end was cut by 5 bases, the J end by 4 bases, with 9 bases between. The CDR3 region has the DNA TGTGCCAGCAGTCCTACGACAGGAAACACCATATATTTT. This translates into CASSPTTGNTIYF.

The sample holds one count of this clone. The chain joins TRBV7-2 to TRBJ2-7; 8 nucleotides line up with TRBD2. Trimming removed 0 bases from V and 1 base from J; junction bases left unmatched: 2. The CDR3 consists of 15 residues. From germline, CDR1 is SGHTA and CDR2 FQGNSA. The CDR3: CASSLASGVSYEQYF. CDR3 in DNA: TGTGCCAGCAGCTTAGCTAGCGGGGTTTCCTACGAGCAGTACTTC.

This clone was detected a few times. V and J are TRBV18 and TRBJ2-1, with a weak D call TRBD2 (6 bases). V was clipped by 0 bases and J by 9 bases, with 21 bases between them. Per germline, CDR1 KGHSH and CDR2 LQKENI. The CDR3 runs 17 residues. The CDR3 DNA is TGTGCCAGCTCACCACCGGTAGGCTCTAGCGATCTTGTTGAGCAGTTCTTC. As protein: CASSPPVGSSDLVEQFF.

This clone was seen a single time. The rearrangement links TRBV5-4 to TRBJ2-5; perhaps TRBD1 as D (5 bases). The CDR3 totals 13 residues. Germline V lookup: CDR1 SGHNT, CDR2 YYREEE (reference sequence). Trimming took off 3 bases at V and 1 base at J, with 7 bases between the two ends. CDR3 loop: CASSSDTQETQYF. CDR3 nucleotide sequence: TGTGCCAGCAGCTCGGACACCCAAGAGACCCAGTACTTC.

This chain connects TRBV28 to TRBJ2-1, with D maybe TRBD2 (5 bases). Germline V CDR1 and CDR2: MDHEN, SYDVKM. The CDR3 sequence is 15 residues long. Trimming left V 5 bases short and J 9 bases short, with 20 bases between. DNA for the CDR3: TGTGCCAGCAGTCCTGTCCGGGGTGCGTTGACTGAGCAGTTCTTC. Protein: CASSPVRGALTEQFF.

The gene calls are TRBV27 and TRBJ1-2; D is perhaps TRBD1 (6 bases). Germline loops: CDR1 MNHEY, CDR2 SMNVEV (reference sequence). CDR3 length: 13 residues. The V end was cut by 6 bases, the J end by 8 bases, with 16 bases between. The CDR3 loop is CASRPLGTKGYTF. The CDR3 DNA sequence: TGTGCCAGCAGGCCCCTTGGGACAAAGGGCTACACCTTC.

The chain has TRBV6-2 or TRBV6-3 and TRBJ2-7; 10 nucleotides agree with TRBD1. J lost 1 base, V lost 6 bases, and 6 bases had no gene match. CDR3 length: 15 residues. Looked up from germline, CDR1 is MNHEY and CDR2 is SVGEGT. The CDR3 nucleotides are TGTGCCAGCAGCCGACAGGGGGCTGGATCCTACGAGCAGTACTTC. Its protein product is CASSRQGAGSYEQYF.

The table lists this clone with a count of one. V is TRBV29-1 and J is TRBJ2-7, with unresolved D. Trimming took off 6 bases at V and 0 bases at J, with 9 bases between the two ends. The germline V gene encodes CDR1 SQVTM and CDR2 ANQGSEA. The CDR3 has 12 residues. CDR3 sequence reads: CSVTESSYEQYF. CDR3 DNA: TGCAGCGTCACAGAAAGCTCCTACGAGCAGTACTTC.

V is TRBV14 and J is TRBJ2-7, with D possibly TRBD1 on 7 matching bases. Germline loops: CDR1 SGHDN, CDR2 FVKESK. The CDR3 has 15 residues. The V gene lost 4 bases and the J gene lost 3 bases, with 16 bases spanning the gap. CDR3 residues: CASSRGDSQYYEQYF. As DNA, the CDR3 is TGTGCCAGCAGCCGCGGGGACAGTCAGTACTACGAGCAGTACTTC.